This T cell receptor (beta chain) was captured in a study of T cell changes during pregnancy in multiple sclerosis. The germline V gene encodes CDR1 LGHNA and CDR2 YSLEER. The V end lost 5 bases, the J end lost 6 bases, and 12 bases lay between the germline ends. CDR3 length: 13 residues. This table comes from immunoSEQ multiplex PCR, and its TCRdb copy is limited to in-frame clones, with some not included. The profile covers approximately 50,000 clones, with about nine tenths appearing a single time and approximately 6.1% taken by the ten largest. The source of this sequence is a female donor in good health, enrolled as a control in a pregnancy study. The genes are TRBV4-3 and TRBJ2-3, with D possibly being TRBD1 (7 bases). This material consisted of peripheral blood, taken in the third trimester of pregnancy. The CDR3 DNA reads TGCGCCAGCAGCGACAGGGAGGCGGATACGCAGTATTTT. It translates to CASSDREADTQYF.